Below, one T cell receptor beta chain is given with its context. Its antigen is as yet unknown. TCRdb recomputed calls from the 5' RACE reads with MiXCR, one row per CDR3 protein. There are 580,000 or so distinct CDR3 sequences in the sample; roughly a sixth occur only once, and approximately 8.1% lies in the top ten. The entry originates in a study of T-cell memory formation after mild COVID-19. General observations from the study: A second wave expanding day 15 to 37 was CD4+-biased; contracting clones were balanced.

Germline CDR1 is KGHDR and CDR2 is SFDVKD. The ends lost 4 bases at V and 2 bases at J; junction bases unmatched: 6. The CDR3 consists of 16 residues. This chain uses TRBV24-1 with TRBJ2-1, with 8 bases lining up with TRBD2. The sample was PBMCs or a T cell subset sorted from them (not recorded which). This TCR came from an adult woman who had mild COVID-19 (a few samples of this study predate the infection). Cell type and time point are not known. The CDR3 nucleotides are TGTGCCACCAGTGACGCAACTAGCGGCCCCTACAATGAGCAGTTCTTC. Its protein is CATSDATSGPYNEQFF.